This is a list of T cell receptor beta chains from one sample in a study of blood T cell repertoires in COVID-19. Sequenced by immunoSEQ multiplex PCR; TCRdb stores in-frame clones only, minus some. The table has a few hundred thousand clones, roughly 85% seen once. The source material was peripheral blood. Source of these receptors: a man in his forties with acute or convalescent COVID-19. CDR3s include the opening cysteine and the closing phenylalanine or tryptophan. The D gene is left open where the match is weak. Only part of the rows carry a size: once, few, many, or a class if the clone is expanded.

>TRBV2|-|TRBJ2-7|-
CASSEARTGLAEQYF
TGTGCCAGCAGTGAAGCGCGGACGGGGTTGGCCGAGCAGTACTTC
>TRBV7-8|once|TRBJ2-3|TRBD2
CASSLWGGTPDTQYF
TGTGCCAGCAGCCTCTGGGGGGGGACGCCAGATACGCAGTATTTT
>TRBV7-2|-|TRBJ1-2|-
CASSLRGGPGYGYTF
TGTGCCAGCAGCTTAAGGGGGGGGCCCGGCTATGGCTACACCTTC
>TRBV9|-|TRBJ1-4|TRBD1
CASSRTGGSEKLFF
TGTGCCAGCAGCCGGACAGGGGGTAGTGAAAAACTGTTTTTT
>TRBV5-4|few|TRBJ2-5|TRBD2
CASSLRTSGGGETQYF
TGTGCCAGCAGCTTAAGGACTAGCGGGGGAGGGGAGACCCAGTACTTC
>TRBV19|-|TRBJ1-5|-
CASRNQVGAYNQPQHF
TGTGCCAGTAGAAATCAGGTGGGGGCCTACAATCAGCCCCAGCATTTT
>TRBV5-1|-|TRBJ2-1|TRBD2
CASKLAEHNEQFF
TGCGCCAGCAAACTAGCGGAACACAATGAGCAGTTCTTC
>TRBV2|once|TRBJ1-5|-
CASNYRGNQPQHF
TGTGCCAGCAACTACAGGGGCAATCAGCCCCAGCATTTT
>TRBV7-3|few|TRBJ2-2|-
CASSQNLASGELFF
TGTGCCAGCAGCCAGAACCTAGCGTCCGGGGAGCTGTTTTTT
>TRBV2|-|TRBJ1-5|TRBD1
CASSAGQGVQPQHF
TGTGCCAGCAGTGCGGGACAGGGGGTGCAGCCCCAGCATTTT
>TRBV5-6|once|TRBJ2-7|-
CASSLGLYSYEQYF
TGTGCCAGCAGCTTGGGTCTATACTCCTACGAGCAGTACTTC